A selection of T cell receptor beta chains follows, all from one sample in a study of blood T cell repertoires in COVID-19. Profiled with immunoSEQ multiplex PCR; TCRdb holds only in-frame clones, not every one. Among tens of thousands of clones listed, approximately 80% were seen once. The sequenced sample was peripheral blood. The origin of the receptors is a woman aged 70-85 years with acute or convalescent COVID-19. CDR3s include the opening cysteine and the closing phenylalanine or tryptophan. D genes are given only for firm matches. Clone size is given for some rows only: seen once, a few or many times, or a class if the clone is expanded.

cdr3_length	v_call	j_call	clone_size	d_call	cdr3_nt	cdr3_aa
14	TRBV6-1	TRBJ2-5	-	TRBD1	TGTGCCAGCAGTGAACGGACAGGGAAAGAGACCCAGTACTTC	CASSERTGKETQYF
12	TRBV5-3	TRBJ2-5	-	-	TGTGCCAGAAGCAACAGTAAAGAGACCCAGTACTTC	CARSNSKETQYF
18	TRBV3-1/TRBV3-2	TRBJ1-3	-	-	TGTGCCAGCAGCCAAGTCGGAAGGGGCACTGCCTCTGGAAACACCATATATTTT	CASSQVGRGTASGNTIYF
15	TRBV29-1	TRBJ2-1	-	-	TGCAGCGTTTCGGGGTTACAGGGAAGTAACAATGAGCAGTTCTTC	CSVSGLQGSNNEQFF
15	TRBV18	TRBJ1-1	once	TRBD1	TGTGCCAGCTCATCGGAGACAGGGGGGGTTACTGAAGCTTTCTTT	CASSSETGGVTEAFF
14	TRBV18	TRBJ2-5	few	-	TGTGCCAGCTCACCCATACAGCAGCAAGAGACCCAGTACTTC	CASSPIQQQETQYF
15	TRBV19	TRBJ1-2	-	TRBD1	TGTGCCAGTAGTACCGGGACAGGGAACTTTCGAGGCTACACCTTC	CASSTGTGNFRGYTF
17	TRBV19	TRBJ2-2	few	TRBD2	TGTGCCAGTAGTCTACGACTAGCGGGATCGTATACCGGGGAGCTGTTTTTT	CASSLRLAGSYTGELFF
15	TRBV19	TRBJ2-7	once	TRBD2	TGTGCCAGCGAGGCCCGGGGAGGGTCTTTGGGCGAGCAGTACTTC	CASEARGGSLGEQYF
14	TRBV7-2	TRBJ1-6	-	-	TGTGCCAGCAGCTTATCGGGAGGTAATTCACCCCTCCACTTT	CASSLSGGNSPLHF
19	TRBV15	TRBJ2-2	-	TRBD2	TGTGCCACCAGCAGAGACATTGGGACTAGCGGGAGGGACACCGGGGAGCTGTTTTTT	CATSRDIGTSGRDTGELFF
16	TRBV3-1/TRBV3-2	TRBJ2-1	-	TRBD2	TGTGCCAGCAGCCAATCCCGCGGGAGGTCCTACAATGAGCAGTTCTTC	CASSQSRGRSYNEQFF
14	TRBV25-1	TRBJ1-1	-	-	TGTGCCAGCAGTAAGACAGGACAGAACACTGAAGCTTTCTTT	CASSKTGQNTEAFF
16	TRBV14	TRBJ2-3	few	-	TGTGCCAGCAGCCAAGAAGCGGACTTGAGGGCAGATACGCAGTATTTT	CASSQEADLRADTQYF
17	TRBV3-1/TRBV3-2	TRBJ2-7	once	TRBD2	TGTGCCAGCAGCCAAGAGGCAAAGCGGGGGGGCGCTTACGAGCAGTACTTC	CASSQEAKRGGAYEQYF
16	TRBV2	TRBJ2-3	-	TRBD2	TGTGCCAGCAGTGAGTTAAGCGGGAACCGGAAAGATACGCAGTATTTT	CASSELSGNRKDTQYF
14	TRBV5-3	TRBJ1-2	-	-	TGTGCCAGAGTATTCAACGGGAGGCGAGGTGGCTACACCTTC	CARVFNGRRGGYTF
15	TRBV7-2	TRBJ2-5	-	TRBD2	TGTGCCAGCAGCTTAGGGACTAGCGAAGAAGAGACCCAGTACTTC	CASSLGTSEEETQYF
17	TRBV4-2	TRBJ1-3	-	-	TGTGCCAGCAGCCAAGATCCGGACATATGGGCTGGAAACACCATATATTTT	CASSQDPDIWAGNTIYF
15	TRBV18	TRBJ2-3	-	TRBD1	TGTGCCAGCTCACCAGGACAGGGGGCTGCAGATACGCAGTATTTT	CASSPGQGAADTQYF
17	TRBV27	TRBJ2-7	-	-	TGTGCCAGCAGTTTAAGGGGGCCGGGGGCGATTTCCTACGAGCAGTACTTC	CASSLRGPGAISYEQYF
14	TRBV27	TRBJ2-2	-	-	TGTGCCAGCAGTTTGAGACAGAACACCGGGGAGCTGTTTTTT	CASSLRQNTGELFF